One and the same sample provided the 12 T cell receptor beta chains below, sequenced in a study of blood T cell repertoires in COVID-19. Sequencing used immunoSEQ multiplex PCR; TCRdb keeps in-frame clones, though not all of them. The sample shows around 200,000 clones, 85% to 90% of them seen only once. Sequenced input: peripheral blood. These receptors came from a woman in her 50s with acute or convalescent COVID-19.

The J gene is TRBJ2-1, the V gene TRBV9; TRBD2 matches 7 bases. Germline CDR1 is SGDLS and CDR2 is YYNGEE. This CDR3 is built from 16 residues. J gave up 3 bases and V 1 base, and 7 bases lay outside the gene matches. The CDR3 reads CASSVMGSSGYNEQFF. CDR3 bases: TGTGCCAGCAGCGTAATGGGCTCTAGCGGCTACAATGAGCAGTTCTTC.

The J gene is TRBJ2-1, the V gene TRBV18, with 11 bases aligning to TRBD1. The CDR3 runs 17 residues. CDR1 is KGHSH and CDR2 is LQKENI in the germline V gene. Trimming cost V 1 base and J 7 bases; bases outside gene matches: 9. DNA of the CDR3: TGTGCCAGCTCACCACAACGCCGGACAGGGGGCGGGAATGAGCAGTTCTTC. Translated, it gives CASSPQRRTGGGNEQFF.

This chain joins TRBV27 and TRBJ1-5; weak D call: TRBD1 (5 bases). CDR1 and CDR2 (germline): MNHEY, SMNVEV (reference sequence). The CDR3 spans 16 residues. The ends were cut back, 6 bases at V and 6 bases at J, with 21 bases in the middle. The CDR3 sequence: CASRAEVGGGFQPQHF. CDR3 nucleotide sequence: TGTGCCAGCAGAGCCGAGGTCGGGGGGGGATTTCAGCCCCAGCATTTT.

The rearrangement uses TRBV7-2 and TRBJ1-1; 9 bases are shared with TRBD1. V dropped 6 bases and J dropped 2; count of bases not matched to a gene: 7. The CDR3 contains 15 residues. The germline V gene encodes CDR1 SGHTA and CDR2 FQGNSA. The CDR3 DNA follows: TGTGCCAGCAGGAGGAGGGACAGGGAAAACACTGAAGCTTTCTTT. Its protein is CASRRRDRENTEAFF.

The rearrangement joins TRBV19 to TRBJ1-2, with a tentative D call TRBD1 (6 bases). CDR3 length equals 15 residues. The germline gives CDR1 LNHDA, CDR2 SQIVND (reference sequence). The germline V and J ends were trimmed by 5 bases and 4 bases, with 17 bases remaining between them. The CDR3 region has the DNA TGTGCCAGTAGTCGCGGACAGAGCAGATCCTATGGCTACACCTTC. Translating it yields CASSRGQSRSYGYTF. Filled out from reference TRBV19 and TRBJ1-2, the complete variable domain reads DGGITQSPKYLFRKEGQNVTLSCEQNLNHDAMYWYRQDPGQGLRLIYYSQIVNDFQKGDIAEGYSVSREKKESFPLTVTSAQKNPTAFYLCASSRGQSRSYGYTFGSGTRLTVV.

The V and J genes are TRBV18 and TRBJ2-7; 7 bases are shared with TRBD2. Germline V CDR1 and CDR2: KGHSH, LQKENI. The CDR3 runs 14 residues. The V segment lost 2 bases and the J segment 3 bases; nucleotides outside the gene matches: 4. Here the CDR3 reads CASSPGTIFYEQYF. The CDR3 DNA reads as TGTGCCAGCTCACCAGGGACTATCTTCTACGAGCAGTACTTC.

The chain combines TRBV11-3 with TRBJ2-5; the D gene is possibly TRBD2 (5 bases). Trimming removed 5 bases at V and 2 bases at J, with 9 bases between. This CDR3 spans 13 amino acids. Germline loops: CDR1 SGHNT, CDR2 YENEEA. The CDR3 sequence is CASSRGSQETQYF. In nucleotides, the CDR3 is TGTGCCAGCAGCCGAGGGTCTCAAGAGACCCAGTACTTC.

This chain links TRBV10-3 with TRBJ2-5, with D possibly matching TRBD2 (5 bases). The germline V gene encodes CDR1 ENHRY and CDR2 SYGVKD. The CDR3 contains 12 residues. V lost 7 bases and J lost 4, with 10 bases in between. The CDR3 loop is CAIKREGETQYF. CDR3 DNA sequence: TGTGCCATCAAGAGGGAAGGAGAGACCCAGTACTTC.

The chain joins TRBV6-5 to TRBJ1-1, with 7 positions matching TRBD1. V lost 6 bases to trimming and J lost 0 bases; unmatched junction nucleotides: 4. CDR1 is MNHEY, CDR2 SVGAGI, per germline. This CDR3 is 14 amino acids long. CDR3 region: CASRKGAVNTEAFF. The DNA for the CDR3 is TGTGCCAGCAGGAAGGGGGCAGTGAACACTGAAGCTTTCTTT.

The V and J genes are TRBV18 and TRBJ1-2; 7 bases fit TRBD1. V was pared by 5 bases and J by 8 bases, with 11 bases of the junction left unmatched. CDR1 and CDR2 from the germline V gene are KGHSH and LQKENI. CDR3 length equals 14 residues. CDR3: CASSGTDTYWGYTF. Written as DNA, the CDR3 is TGTGCCAGCTCAGGGACAGATACATATTGGGGCTACACCTTC. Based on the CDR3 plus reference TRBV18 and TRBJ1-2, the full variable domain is NAGVMQNPRHLVRRRGQEARLRCSPMKGHSHVYWYRQLPEEGLKFMVYLQKENIIDESGMPKERFSAEFPKEGPSILRIQQVVRGDSAAYFCASSGTDTYWGYTFGSGTRLTVV.

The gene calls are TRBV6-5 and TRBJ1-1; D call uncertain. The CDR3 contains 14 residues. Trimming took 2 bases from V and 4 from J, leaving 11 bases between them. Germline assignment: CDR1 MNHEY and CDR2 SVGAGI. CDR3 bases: TGTGCCAGCAGTTACGAATGGCCAGGCACTGAAGCTTTCTTT. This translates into CASSYEWPGTEAFF.

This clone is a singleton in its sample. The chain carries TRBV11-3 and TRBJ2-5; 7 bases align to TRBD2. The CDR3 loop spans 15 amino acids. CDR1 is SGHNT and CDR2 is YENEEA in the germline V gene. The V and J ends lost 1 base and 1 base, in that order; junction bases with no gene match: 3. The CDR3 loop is CASSLGGLLQETQYF. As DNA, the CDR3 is TGTGCCAGCAGCTTAGGGGGACTACTCCAAGAGACCCAGTACTTC.